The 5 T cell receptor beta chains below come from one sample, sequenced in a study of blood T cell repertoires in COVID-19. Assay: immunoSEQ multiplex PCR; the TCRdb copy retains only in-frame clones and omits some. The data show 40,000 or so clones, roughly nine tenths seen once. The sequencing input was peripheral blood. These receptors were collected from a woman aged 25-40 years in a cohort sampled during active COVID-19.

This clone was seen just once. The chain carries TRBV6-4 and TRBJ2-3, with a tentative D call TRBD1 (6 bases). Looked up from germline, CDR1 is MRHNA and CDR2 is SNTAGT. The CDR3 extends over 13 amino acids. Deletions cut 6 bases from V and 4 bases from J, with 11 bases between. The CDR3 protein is CASSVYRADTQYF. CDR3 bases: TGTGCCAGCAGCGTCTACAGGGCAGATACGCAGTATTTT.

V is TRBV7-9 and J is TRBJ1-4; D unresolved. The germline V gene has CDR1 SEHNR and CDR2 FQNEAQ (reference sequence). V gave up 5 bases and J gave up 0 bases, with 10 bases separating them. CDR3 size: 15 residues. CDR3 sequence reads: CASSRNRATNEKLFF. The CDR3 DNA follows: TGTGCCAGCAGCCGCAACAGAGCAACTAATGAAAAACTGTTTTTT.

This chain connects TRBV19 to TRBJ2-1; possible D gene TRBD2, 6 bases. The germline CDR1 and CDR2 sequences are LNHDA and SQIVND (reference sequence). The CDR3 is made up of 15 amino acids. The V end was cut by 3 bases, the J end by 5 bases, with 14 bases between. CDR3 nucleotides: TGTGCCAGTAGTATGGTCCATAGCGGACACAATGAGCAGTTCTTC. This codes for CASSMVHSGHNEQFF.

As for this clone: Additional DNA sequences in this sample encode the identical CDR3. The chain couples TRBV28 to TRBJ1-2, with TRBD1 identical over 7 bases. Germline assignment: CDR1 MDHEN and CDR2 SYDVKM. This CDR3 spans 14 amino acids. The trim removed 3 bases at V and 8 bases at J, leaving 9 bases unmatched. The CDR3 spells CASSLRTGGKGYTF. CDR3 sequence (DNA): TGTGCCAGCAGTTTGAGGACAGGAGGGAAGGGCTACACCTTC.

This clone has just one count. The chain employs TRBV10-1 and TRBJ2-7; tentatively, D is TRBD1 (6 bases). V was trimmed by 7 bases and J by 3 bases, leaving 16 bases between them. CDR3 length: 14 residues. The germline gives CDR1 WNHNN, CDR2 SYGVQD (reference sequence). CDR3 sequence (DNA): TGCGCCAGCAAAGACAGGAGGAGGATCTACGAGCAGTACTTC. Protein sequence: CASKDRRRIYEQYF.